The rows below give T cell receptor beta chains drawn from one sample of a study of cytomegalovirus exposure and HLA in healthy donors. The table came from immunoSEQ multiplex PCR; TCRdb's copy has only in-frame clones and leaves some out. The table lists approximately 110,000 clones, 73% of them singletons. The sample comprised PBMCs. The receptor source for this set is a woman aged 40 to 49 in good health and CMV-seronegative. CDR3s include the opening cysteine and the closing phenylalanine or tryptophan. D genes are given only for firm matches. Clone sizes are given selectively: once, few, many, or a class where the clone is expanded.

D: -
V: TRBV5-6
J: TRBJ2-2
size: few
CDR3: CASSLSSLTGELFF
DNA: TGTGCCAGCAGCTTGAGTAGCCTCACCGGGGAGCTGTTTTTT

D: -
V: TRBV7-9
J: TRBJ2-2
size: -
CDR3: CASSLSYREWSGELFF
DNA: TGTGCCAGCAGCTTATCTTACAGGGAGTGGTCCGGGGAGCTGTTTTTT

D: -
V: TRBV5-1
J: TRBJ2-6
size: -
CDR3: CASTLGGTGAGANVLTF
DNA: TGCGCCAGCACCTTGGGGGGAACAGGGGCGGGGGCCAACGTCCTGACTTTC

D: -
V: TRBV5-1
J: TRBJ2-3
size: -
CDR3: CASSWGDSHTDTQYF
DNA: TGCGCCAGCAGCTGGGGGGACAGCCACACAGATACGCAGTATTTT

D: TRBD1
V: TRBV7-6
J: TRBJ1-2
size: -
CDR3: CASSSFEGARTGYTF
DNA: TGTGCCAGCAGCTCCTTCGAGGGGGCCAGGACGGGCTACACCTTC

D: TRBD1
V: TRBV6-5
J: TRBJ2-5
size: -
CDR3: CASSYTTGVGETQYF
DNA: TGTGCCAGCAGTTACACTACAGGGGTGGGAGAGACCCAGTACTTC

D: -
V: TRBV7-2
J: TRBJ2-1
size: -
CDR3: CASSLSTSSYNEQFF
DNA: TGTGCCAGCAGCTTATCGACTAGCTCCTACAATGAGCAGTTCTTC

D: -
V: TRBV4-2
J: TRBJ2-1
size: -
CDR3: CASSQDLQDYNEQFF
DNA: TGTGCCAGCAGCCAAGATCTCCAGGACTACAATGAGCAGTTCTTC

D: TRBD2
V: TRBV19
J: TRBJ2-7
size: -
CDR3: CASSIRHSGSEAYEQYF
DNA: TGTGCCAGTAGTATCCGCCATAGCGGGAGTGAAGCCTACGAGCAGTACTTC

D: TRBD2
V: TRBV7-9
J: TRBJ2-2
size: -
CDR3: CASSTGGSTGELFF
DNA: TGTGCCAGCAGCACGGGGGGGAGCACCGGGGAGCTGTTTTTT

D: -
V: TRBV19
J: TRBJ1-5
size: -
CDR3: CASSMTSRTYSNQPQHF
DNA: TGTGCCAGTAGTATGACGAGCAGGACTTATAGCAATCAGCCCCAGCATTTT

D: TRBD1
V: TRBV10-3
J: TRBJ2-7
size: -
CDR3: CAIRSGTGPYEQYF
DNA: TGTGCCATCAGGAGCGGGACAGGGCCCTACGAGCAGTACTTC

D: -
V: TRBV7-2
J: TRBJ2-2
size: -
CDR3: CASSLAGGGTGELFF
DNA: TGTGCCAGCAGCTTAGCCGGGGGTGGCACCGGGGAGCTGTTTTTT

D: TRBD1
V: TRBV6-5
J: TRBJ2-7
size: -
CDR3: CASSSPGTGADEQYF
DNA: TGTGCCAGCAGCTCTCCCGGGACAGGGGCAGACGAGCAGTACTTC

D: -
V: TRBV5-5
J: TRBJ1-1
size: -
CDR3: CASSPPGGTEAFF
DNA: TGTGCCAGCAGCCCCCCGGGGGGCACTGAAGCTTTCTTT

D: -
V: TRBV23-1
J: TRBJ2-5
size: once
CDR3: CASSQSVTNRQTQYF
DNA: TGCGCCAGCAGTCAATCGGTTACAAATCGACAAACCCAGTACTTC

D: TRBD1
V: TRBV6-5
J: TRBJ1-6
size: -
CDR3: CASRMDRGIDSPLHF
DNA: TGTGCCAGCAGGATGGACAGGGGAATCGATTCACCCCTCCACTTT

D: TRBD2
V: TRBV5-1
J: TRBJ2-3
size: -
CDR3: CASSFSGGYTDTQYF
DNA: TGCGCCAGCAGCTTTAGCGGGGGGTACACAGATACGCAGTATTTT

D: TRBD2
V: TRBV5-6
J: TRBJ2-1
size: -
CDR3: CASSLGLAGGGMSGQFF
DNA: TGTGCCAGCAGCTTGGGGCTAGCGGGAGGTGGAATGAGCGGGCAGTTCTTC

D: -
V: TRBV13
J: TRBJ1-1
size: -
CDR3: CASSQQDNMNTEAFF
DNA: TGTGCCAGCAGCCAACAAGACAACATGAACACTGAAGCTTTCTTT

D: -
V: TRBV4-3
J: TRBJ2-2
size: -
CDR3: CASSQGEGSAGELFF
DNA: TGCGCCAGCAGCCAAGGAGAGGGTAGCGCCGGGGAGCTGTTTTTT

D: -
V: TRBV2
J: TRBJ2-1
size: -
CDR3: CASERGMSSYNEQFF
DNA: TGTGCCAGCGAAAGGGGGATGAGCTCCTACAATGAGCAGTTCTTC

D: -
V: TRBV9
J: TRBJ1-2
size: -
CDR3: CASSVEGDINGYTF
DNA: TGTGCCAGCAGCGTAGAAGGGGACATCAATGGCTACACCTTC

D: -
V: TRBV11-2
J: TRBJ1-2
size: -
CDR3: CASSLDAGIPGYTF
DNA: TGTGCCAGCAGCTTAGACGCAGGGATACCTGGCTACACCTTC

D: -
V: TRBV6-1
J: TRBJ1-1
size: -
CDR3: CASSEIRNRRNTEAFF
DNA: TGTGCCAGCAGTGAAATAAGGAACAGAAGGAACACTGAAGCTTTCTTT

D: -
V: TRBV9
J: TRBJ1-1
size: -
CDR3: CASASGRSPEAFF
DNA: TGTGCCAGCGCCTCGGGGAGGTCCCCTGAAGCTTTCTTT

D: TRBD1
V: TRBV7-2
J: TRBJ1-6
size: -
CDR3: CASSPRQGVYNSPLHF
DNA: TGTGCCAGCAGCCCCAGACAGGGAGTCTATAATTCACCCCTCCACTTT

D: TRBD1
V: TRBV10-3
J: TRBJ1-2
size: -
CDR3: CAISRDREVGYTF
DNA: TGTGCCATCAGTAGGGACAGGGAAGTTGGCTACACCTTC

D: TRBD2
V: TRBV4-1
J: TRBJ2-1
size: -
CDR3: CASSYRLAGAFYNEQFF
DNA: TGCGCCAGCAGCTACCGACTAGCGGGGGCATTCTACAATGAGCAGTTCTTC

D: TRBD2
V: TRBV10-3
J: TRBJ2-7
size: -
CDR3: CAISQVGLAGGTSTYEQYF
DNA: TGTGCCATCAGTCAAGTAGGACTAGCGGGAGGAACCTCCACCTACGAGCAGTACTTC

D: -
V: TRBV5-8
J: TRBJ1-5
size: -
CDR3: CASSLVAPSNQPQHF
DNA: TGTGCCAGCAGCTTGGTAGCGCCTAGCAATCAGCCCCAGCATTTT

D: TRBD1
V: TRBV7-2
J: TRBJ1-6
size: -
CDR3: CASSSTGQGLYNSPLHF
DNA: TGTGCCAGCAGCTCAACTGGACAGGGGCTTTATAATTCACCCCTCCACTTT

D: TRBD2
V: TRBV18
J: TRBJ2-1
size: -
CDR3: CASSPTSGRTNEQFF
DNA: TGTGCCAGCTCACCCACTAGCGGGAGGACCAATGAGCAGTTCTTC

D: TRBD2
V: TRBV7-2
J: TRBJ2-5
size: -
CDR3: CASTPAGGGTQYF
DNA: TGTGCCAGCACCCCGGCGGGGGGAGGGACCCAGTACTTC

D: TRBD2
V: TRBV4-2
J: TRBJ2-3
size: -
CDR3: CASSQEALAGGGDTQYF
DNA: TGTGCCAGCAGCCAAGAGGCCCTAGCGGGAGGAGGAGATACGCAGTATTTT

D: TRBD2
V: TRBV5-1
J: TRBJ2-3
size: -
CDR3: CASNERGGYADTQYF
DNA: TGCGCCAGCAACGAGCGGGGGGGCTATGCAGATACGCAGTATTTT

D: -
V: TRBV4-1
J: TRBJ1-2
size: -
CDR3: CASSQGSRGYSDGYTF
DNA: TGCGCCAGCAGCCAAGGAAGCAGGGGTTATAGCGATGGCTACACCTTC

D: -
V: TRBV7-9
J: TRBJ2-2
size: once
CDR3: CASSRHWNTGELFF
DNA: TGTGCCAGCAGCAGACATTGGAACACCGGGGAGCTGTTTTTT

D: TRBD1
V: TRBV4-1
J: TRBJ2-7
size: -
CDR3: CASSHLTGGARPSEQYF
DNA: TGCGCCAGCAGCCACTTGACAGGGGGCGCCAGACCCAGCGAGCAGTACTTC

D: -
V: TRBV6-1
J: TRBJ1-2
size: -
CDR3: CASSDHAGGADGYTF
DNA: TGTGCCAGCAGTGACCATGCTGGGGGCGCAGATGGCTACACCTTC

D: -
V: TRBV5-4
J: TRBJ2-2
size: few
CDR3: CASSLGTRQTGELFF
DNA: TGTGCCAGCAGCTTGGGAACGCGACAAACCGGGGAGCTGTTTTTT

D: -
V: TRBV28
J: TRBJ2-5
size: -
CDR3: CASSSPGGETQYF
DNA: TGTGCCAGCAGTTCCCCGGGTGGAGAGACCCAGTACTTC

D: -
V: TRBV11-2
J: TRBJ1-1
size: -
CDR3: CASNALRDTEAFF
DNA: TGTGCCAGCAACGCCTTGAGGGACACTGAAGCTTTCTTT

D: -
V: TRBV7-3
J: TRBJ1-5
size: -
CDR3: CASSLLQGGRPPYSNQPQHF
DNA: TGTGCCAGCAGCTTACTCCAGGGAGGCCGACCGCCGTATAGCAATCAGCCCCAGCATTTT

D: -
V: TRBV18
J: TRBJ2-5
size: -
CDR3: CASSKVGGLLKETQYF
DNA: TGTGCCAGCTCAAAGGTCGGGGGGCTCTTAAAAGAGACCCAGTACTTC

D: TRBD1
V: TRBV27
J: TRBJ1-2
size: -
CDR3: CASSLYPDRGYGYTF
DNA: TGTGCCAGCAGTTTATACCCGGACAGGGGCTATGGCTACACCTTC

D: -
V: TRBV29-1
J: TRBJ2-7
size: -
CDR3: CSVVFRQDSYEQYF
DNA: TGCAGCGTTGTTTTTCGACAGGACTCCTACGAGCAGTACTTC

D: TRBD1
V: TRBV5-1
J: TRBJ1-2
size: -
CDR3: CASTLDRGHDGYTF
DNA: TGCGCCAGCACCTTGGACAGGGGGCACGATGGCTACACCTTC

D: TRBD1
V: TRBV12-5
J: TRBJ2-1
size: few
CDR3: CASGLGGGQGIYEQFF
DNA: TGTGCTAGTGGTTTAGGCGGAGGACAGGGGATTTATGAGCAGTTCTTC

D: TRBD2
V: TRBV18
J: TRBJ2-1
size: few
CDR3: CASSPRRPLAGGPNEQFF
DNA: TGTGCCAGCTCACCCCGCAGGCCTCTAGCGGGAGGGCCCAATGAGCAGTTCTTC

D: -
V: TRBV28
J: TRBJ2-3
size: -
CDR3: CASTVGLKDTQYF
DNA: TGTGCCAGCACAGTGGGGCTTAAAGATACGCAGTATTTT

D: TRBD1
V: TRBV4-3
J: TRBJ2-7
size: few
CDR3: CASSQVWDRGDYEQYF
DNA: TGCGCCAGCAGCCAAGTCTGGGACAGGGGGGACTACGAGCAGTACTTC

D: TRBD1
V: TRBV4-2
J: TRBJ2-5
size: -
CDR3: CASSQEAPGGVETQYF
DNA: TGTGCCAGCAGCCAAGAAGCGCCAGGGGGAGTAGAGACCCAGTACTTC

D: -
V: TRBV6-6
J: TRBJ2-7
size: -
CDR3: CASSYRGGIAEQYF
DNA: TGTGCCAGCAGTTACCGTGGGGGGATCGCCGAGCAGTACTTC

D: TRBD2
V: TRBV10-3
J: TRBJ2-5
size: -
CDR3: CATGLAGGETQYF
DNA: TGTGCCACGGGACTAGCGGGGGGAGAGACCCAGTACTTC

D: TRBD2
V: TRBV7-2
J: TRBJ2-5
size: -
CDR3: CASSPVAGGPETQYF
DNA: TGTGCCAGCAGCCCGGTAGCGGGGGGGCCGGAGACCCAGTACTTC